This entry describes one T cell receptor beta chain. CDR1 is MNHNS, CDR2 SASEGT, per germline. V shed 6 bases and J 5 bases; nucleotides not matched to a gene: 11. The length of the CDR3 is 15 residues. TCRdb analysed the 5' RACE reads with MiXCR anew, one entry per CDR3 protein. The sample holds 380,000 or so distinct CDR3 sequences; roughly 22% are singletons and the top ten take 10% to 15%. This sample is part of a study of CD8 T cells in ankylosing spondylitis. The sample consisted of blood, either unsorted or a sorted T cell fraction (not recorded which). This clonotype originated in a male donor with ankylosing spondylitis or in good health (not recorded which). The chain uses TRBV6-1 and TRBJ2-5, with 8 bases matching TRBD2. Written as DNA, the CDR3 is TGTGCCAGCAGAACGGGGCGGGGGGAATTTGAGACCCAGTACTTC. Amino acid sequence: CASRTGRGEFETQYF.